The rows below give T cell receptor beta chains drawn from one sample of a study of OX40 agonist ivuxolimab in advanced cancers. The table came from immunoSEQ multiplex PCR; TCRdb's copy has only in-frame clones and leaves some out. The sample contains tens of thousands of clones, around 93% of which appear only once. This material consisted of CD4+ or CD8+ T cells sorted from blood, taken in a trial of the OX40 agonist ivuxolimab. The source of these receptors is an adult with an advanced solid tumor such as melanoma, head and neck, liver or kidney cancer. Each CDR3 is given with its conserved first and last residue. Each record gives: clone size, V gene, J gene, D gene, CDR3 protein, CDR3 DNA. A D gene is named only where the DNA matches it firmly. The listing skips clone size in some rows; elsewhere it reads once, few, many or a size class.

.	TRBV2	TRBJ2-3	.	CASSEQGLGADTQYF	TGTGCCAGCAGTGAACAGGGCCTTGGGGCAGATACGCAGTATTTT
.	TRBV2	TRBJ2-5	.	CASSAEIGTQYF	TGTGCCAGCAGTGCGGAAATTGGGACCCAGTACTTC
.	TRBV14	TRBJ2-1	.	CASSQSRSPGQFF	TGTGCCAGCAGCCAATCCCGGAGCCCGGGGCAGTTCTTC
.	TRBV30	TRBJ2-4	TRBD1	CAAGGGILDIQYF	TGTGCCGCAGGGGGTGGGATACTAGACATTCAGTACTTC
.	TRBV6-5	TRBJ2-7	.	CATRDRASYEQYF	TGTGCCACCAGGGACCGGGCATCTTACGAGCAGTACTTC
.	TRBV28	TRBJ1-1	.	CASSSPRGDGVEAFF	TGTGCCAGCAGTTCCCCCCGCGGCGATGGCGTTGAAGCTTTCTTT
.	TRBV30	TRBJ2-7	.	CAWMRQNSYEQYF	TGTGCCTGGATGCGGCAGAACTCCTACGAGCAGTACTTC
.	TRBV7-2	TRBJ1-5	TRBD1	CASSLVGGQGSTPQHF	TGTGCCAGCAGCTTAGTGGGGGGACAGGGGAGTACGCCCCAGCATTTT
.	TRBV19	TRBJ1-2	.	CASSPDRRVYGYTF	TGTGCCAGTAGTCCGGATCGACGGGTATATGGCTACACCTTC
.	TRBV5-1	TRBJ2-3	.	CASSLEGASTDTQYF	TGCGCCAGCAGCTTGGAAGGGGCTAGCACAGATACGCAGTATTTT
.	TRBV7-2	TRBJ2-5	TRBD2	CASSSQRGRETQYF	TGTGCCAGCAGCTCCCAGCGGGGGAGGGAGACCCAGTACTTC
once	TRBV5-1	TRBJ1-2	TRBD1	CASSSQISGGSYGYTF	TGCGCCAGCAGCTCACAAATCTCAGGGGGCAGCTATGGCTACACCTTC
.	TRBV6-1	TRBJ2-7	.	CASSYTDEQYF	TGTGCCAGCAGTTATACCGACGAGCAGTACTTC
.	TRBV4-1	TRBJ2-7	TRBD2	CASSLETSGGQSSYEQYF	TGCGCCAGCAGCCTCGAGACTAGCGGGGGACAGAGCTCCTACGAGCAGTACTTC
.	TRBV6-5	TRBJ1-2	.	CASRSGINYGYTF	TGTGCCAGCAGATCCGGGATAAACTATGGCTACACCTTC
few	TRBV30	TRBJ2-3	.	CAWSVGGTQYF	TGTGCCTGGAGTGTTGGCGGAACGCAGTATTTT
.	TRBV2	TRBJ2-3	.	CASSLDRSTDTQYF	TGTGCCAGCAGTCTTGACAGGAGCACAGATACGCAGTATTTT
.	TRBV7-8	TRBJ1-2	.	CASAPPNYGYTF	TGTGCCAGCGCACCTCCGAATTATGGCTACACCTTC
.	TRBV7-6	TRBJ2-7	.	CASSLTRGKEQYF	TGTGCCAGCAGCCTAACTCGCGGGAAAGAGCAGTACTTC
.	TRBV18	TRBJ1-1	.	CASSLQANTEAFF	TGTGCCAGTTCCCTCCAAGCGAACACTGAAGCTTTCTTT
.	TRBV7-9	TRBJ2-7	.	CASSLATGHGYEQYF	TGTGCCAGCAGCTTAGCGACGGGACACGGCTACGAGCAGTACTTC
.	TRBV7-2	TRBJ2-1	TRBD1	CASSSTGGVYNEQFF	TGTGCCAGCAGCTCAACAGGGGGAGTTTACAATGAGCAGTTCTTC
.	TRBV14	TRBJ2-5	TRBD1	CASSPQGVPAQETQYF	TGTGCCAGCTCCCCTCAGGGGGTCCCCGCACAAGAGACCCAGTACTTC
.	TRBV5-4	TRBJ1-1	.	CASSFTGNTEAFF	TGTGCCAGCAGCTTCACTGGGAACACTGAAGCTTTCTTT
once	TRBV5-6	TRBJ2-3	TRBD2	CASSLFVSGSGPDTQYF	TGTGCCAGCAGCCTTTTTGTTAGCGGGAGCGGCCCAGATACGCAGTATTTT
once	TRBV2	TRBJ2-2	TRBD1	CGSEGGRGLFGELFF	TGTGGCAGCGAAGGGGGCAGGGGGCTATTCGGGGAGCTGTTTTTT
.	TRBV2	TRBJ2-2	TRBD2	CASRAGETRGTGELFF	TGTGCCAGCAGGGCGGGAGAGACGCGAGGCACCGGGGAGCTGTTTTTT
.	TRBV5-6	TRBJ2-5	TRBD2	CASSRLAGQETQYF	TGTGCCAGCAGCCGACTAGCGGGACAAGAGACCCAGTACTTC
.	TRBV28	TRBJ1-2	.	CASRPSPTANYGYTF	TGTGCCAGCAGGCCCTCCCCGACAGCTAACTATGGCTACACCTTC
.	TRBV4-3	TRBJ2-7	TRBD1	CASSQDRGPYEQYF	TGCGCCAGCAGCCAAGACAGGGGGCCCTACGAGCAGTACTTC
.	TRBV11-2	TRBJ2-7	.	CASSLDQASYEQYF	TGTGCCAGCAGCTTAGATCAGGCCTCCTACGAGCAGTACTTC
.	TRBV2	TRBJ1-3	.	CASNEQGNEGATIYF	TGTGCCAGCAATGAACAGGGCAACGAGGGTGCCACCATATATTTT
.	TRBV15	TRBJ1-2	TRBD1	CATSRDVQGANGYTF	TGTGCCACCAGCAGAGACGTCCAGGGGGCGAATGGCTACACCTTC
.	TRBV10-3	TRBJ2-1	TRBD2	CAISESFLAGEQFF	TGTGCCATCAGTGAGTCTTTTCTAGCGGGAGAGCAGTTCTTC
.	TRBV7-2	TRBJ2-1	.	CASSLGLAITSSYNEQFF	TGTGCCAGCAGCTTAGGGCTAGCGATTACCAGCTCCTACAATGAGCAGTTCTTC
.	TRBV19	TRBJ1-2	.	CASSIGRRYGYTF	TGTGCCAGTAGTATTGGCAGGCGGTATGGCTACACCTTC
.	TRBV30	TRBJ1-6	.	CAWSALGHTGSNSPLHF	TGTGCCTGGAGCGCCCTGGGGCATACGGGCTCGAATTCACCCCTCCACTTT
.	TRBV2	TRBJ2-7	TRBD1	CASSRGTGVHEQYF	TGTGCCAGCAGTAGAGGGACAGGGGTACACGAGCAGTACTTC
once	TRBV2	TRBJ2-5	.	CASSELSGGETQYF	TGTGCCAGCAGTGAACTTTCAGGGGGGGAGACCCAGTACTTC
.	TRBV19	TRBJ2-3	.	CASSIYGGRGTTDTQYF	TGTGCCAGTAGTATTTATGGGGGGCGAGGAACCACAGATACGCAGTATTTT
.	TRBV7-8	TRBJ2-5	.	CASSLGGHETQYF	TGTGCCAGCAGCTTAGGGGGCCACGAGACCCAGTACTTC
.	TRBV30	TRBJ1-2	TRBD1	CAWSRDREVGGYTF	TGTGCCTGGAGTCGAGACAGGGAGGTTGGGGGCTACACCTTC
.	TRBV5-1	TRBJ2-1	TRBD2	CASSTRVAGGLGEQFF	TGCGCCAGCAGCACTAGGGTAGCGGGAGGGCTGGGTGAGCAGTTCTTC
.	TRBV11-2	TRBJ2-1	.	CASSSDLYSDEQFF	TGTGCCAGCAGCTCAGATCTTTATTCGGATGAGCAGTTCTTC
.	TRBV23-1	TRBJ1-4	.	CASSHGATATNEKLFF	TGCGCCAGCAGTCATGGAGCTACTGCAACTAATGAAAAACTGTTTTTT
.	TRBV6-5	TRBJ2-1	.	CASSYTTNNEQFF	TGTGCCAGCAGTTATACTACAAACAATGAGCAGTTCTTC
.	TRBV6-6	TRBJ1-4	.	CASSYGASDEKLFF	TGTGCCAGCAGTTACGGGGCGTCGGATGAAAAACTGTTTTTT
.	TRBV7-2	TRBJ1-5	.	CASSFKWDQPQHF	TGTGCCAGCAGCTTTAAGTGGGATCAGCCCCAGCATTTT
.	TRBV29-1	TRBJ2-7	TRBD2	CSVASSGGAYEQYF	TGCAGCGTTGCGTCTAGCGGGGGGGCATACGAGCAGTACTTC
.	TRBV4-1	TRBJ2-3	.	CASSQDLRGTDTQYF	TGCGCCAGCAGCCAAGATCTTAGAGGCACAGATACGCAGTATTTT
.	TRBV7-9	TRBJ1-4	TRBD1	CASSMGQDNEKLFF	TGTGCCAGCAGCATGGGACAGGATAATGAAAAACTGTTTTTT
.	TRBV11-2	TRBJ1-6	.	CASSLNRVDNSPLHF	TGTGCCAGCAGCTTAAACAGGGTAGATAATTCACCCCTCCACTTT
.	TRBV6-1	TRBJ2-1	TRBD2	CASRSSGGAHEQFF	TGTGCCAGCAGGAGTAGCGGGGGGGCACATGAGCAGTTCTTC
.	TRBV5-4	TRBJ2-7	.	CASSFRDGLKYEQYF	TGTGCCAGCAGCTTTCGGGACGGCCTAAAATACGAGCAGTACTTC
.	TRBV28	TRBJ1-6	.	CASSSLPTGFDSPLHF	TGTGCCAGCAGTTCCCTCCCGACGGGGTTTGATTCACCCCTCCACTTT